This T cell receptor (beta chain) came from a study of response to subunit inactivated influenza vaccine. Study-level results: Each seasonal influenza vaccination, the authors suggested, recruits few new T cells.

This clonotype was seen only a few times. The antigen is undetermined. The CDR3 is made up of 14 amino acids. With V trimmed by 4 bases and J by 4 bases, 6 bases remained unmatched. CDR1 and CDR2 (germline): SGHRS, YFSETQ. TCRdb independently ran MiXCR on the RT-PCR reads; one entry per CDR3 protein. Seen here are about 780,000 distinct CDR3 sequences, approximately 18% observed once, and the top ten hold about a tenth. This TCR was recovered from a man aged 50 to 59 who received an inactivated influenza vaccine. The chain joins TRBV5-1 to TRBJ2-7; 9 bases are a match to TRBD1. Sequenced material: PBMCs from blood, taken roughly 5 days after vaccination. CDR3 sequence: CASSGQGPNYEQYF. CDR3 bases: TGCGCCAGCAGCGGACAGGGGCCAAATTACGAGCAGTACTTC.